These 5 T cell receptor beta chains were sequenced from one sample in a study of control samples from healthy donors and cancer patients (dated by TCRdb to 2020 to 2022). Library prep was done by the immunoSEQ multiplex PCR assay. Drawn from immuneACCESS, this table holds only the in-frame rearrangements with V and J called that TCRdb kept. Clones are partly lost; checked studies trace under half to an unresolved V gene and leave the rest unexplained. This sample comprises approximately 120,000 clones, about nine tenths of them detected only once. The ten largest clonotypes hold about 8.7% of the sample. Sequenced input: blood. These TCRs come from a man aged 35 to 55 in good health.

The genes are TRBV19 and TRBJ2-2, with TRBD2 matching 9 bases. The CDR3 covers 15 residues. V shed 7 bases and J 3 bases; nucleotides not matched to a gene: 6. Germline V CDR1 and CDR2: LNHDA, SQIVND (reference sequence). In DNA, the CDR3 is TGTGCCAGTAAAAGGGCTAGCGGGGACACCGGGGAGCTGTTTTTT. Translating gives CASKRASGDTGELFF.

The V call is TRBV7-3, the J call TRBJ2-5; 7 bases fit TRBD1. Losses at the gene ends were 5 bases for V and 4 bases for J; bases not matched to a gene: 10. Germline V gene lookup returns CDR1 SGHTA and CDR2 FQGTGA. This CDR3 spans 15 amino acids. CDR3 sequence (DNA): TGTGCCAGCAGCCTGACCGCCAGGGGGTCAGAGACCCAGTACTTC. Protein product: CASSLTARGSETQYF.

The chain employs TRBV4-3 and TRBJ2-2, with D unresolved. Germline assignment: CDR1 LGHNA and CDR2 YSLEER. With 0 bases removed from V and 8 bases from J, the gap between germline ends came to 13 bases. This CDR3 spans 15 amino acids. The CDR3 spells CASSQDNPGTGELFF. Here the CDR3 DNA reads TGCGCCAGCAGCCAAGACAATCCAGGCACAGGGGAGCTGTTTTTT.

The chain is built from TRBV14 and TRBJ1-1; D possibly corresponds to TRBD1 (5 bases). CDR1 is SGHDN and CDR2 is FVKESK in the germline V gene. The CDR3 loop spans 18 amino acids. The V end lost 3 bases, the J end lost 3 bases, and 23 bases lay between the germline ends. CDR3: CASSQMTASSRADTEAFF. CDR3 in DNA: TGTGCCAGCAGCCAGATGACAGCTTCAAGTCGAGCGGACACTGAAGCTTTCTTT.

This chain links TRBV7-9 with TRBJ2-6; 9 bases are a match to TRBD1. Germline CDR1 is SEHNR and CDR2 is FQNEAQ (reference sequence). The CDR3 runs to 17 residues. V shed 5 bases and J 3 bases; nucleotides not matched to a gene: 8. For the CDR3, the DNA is TGTGCCAGCAGCGTAGTAGGACAGGGGCATGGGGCCAACGTCCTGACTTTC. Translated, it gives CASSVVGQGHGANVLTF.